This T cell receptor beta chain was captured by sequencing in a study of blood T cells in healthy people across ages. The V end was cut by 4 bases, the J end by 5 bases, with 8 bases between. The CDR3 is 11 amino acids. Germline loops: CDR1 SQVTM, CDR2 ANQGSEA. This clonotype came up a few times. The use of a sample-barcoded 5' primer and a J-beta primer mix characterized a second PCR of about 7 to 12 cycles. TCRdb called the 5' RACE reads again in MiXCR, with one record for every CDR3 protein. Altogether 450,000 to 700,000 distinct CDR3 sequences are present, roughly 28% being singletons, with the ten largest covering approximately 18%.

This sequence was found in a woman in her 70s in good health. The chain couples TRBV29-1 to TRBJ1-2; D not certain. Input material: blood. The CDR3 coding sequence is TGCAGCGTTGGAGATCTGTATGGCTACACCTTC. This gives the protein CSVGDLYGYTF.